A selection of T cell receptor beta chains follows, all from one sample in a study of shared clonotypes between healthy human individuals. Measured with immunoSEQ multiplex PCR; TCRdb has only the in-frame clones, and not every one. The data contain about 650,000 clones, just under 97% of them singletons. Sequenced input: naive CD8+ T cells sorted from blood. These receptors were collected from a young woman in good health. CDR3s leave out the opening cysteine and the closing phenylalanine or tryptophan. The D gene is left open where the match is weak.

>TRBV28|TRBD2|TRBJ2-1
ASSLPGTSAESSYNEQF
>TRBV28|-|TRBJ2-1
ASSPGRQGDEQF
>TRBV10-3|-|TRBJ2-3
AISGGGGLGDTQY
>TRBV10-2|TRBD1|TRBJ2-7
ASSGGTGDEQY
>TRBV7-6|-|TRBJ2-1
ASSSSRGEQF
>TRBV7-8|-|TRBJ2-3
ASTPLRDLVTDTQY
>TRBV5-6|-|TRBJ2-1
ASSLVSGSNTNEQF
>TRBV4-1|TRBD1|TRBJ1-5
ASRPGQQSNQPQH
>TRBV5-6|TRBD1|-
ASSLAEQGRTYEQY
>TRBV21-1|-|TRBJ2-6
ASMFSRDRGSSGANVLT
>TRBV28|TRBD2|TRBJ2-5
ASSFALPSGVQETQY
>TRBV28|TRBD2|TRBJ2-1
ASSLDTSGGSYNEQF
>TRBV7-6|TRBD2|TRBJ2-7
ASSLRSGSYEQY
>TRBV28|-|TRBJ2-7
ASSPNTYEQY
>TRBV19|-|TRBJ2-2
ASKSVGMPGELF
>TRBV28|-|TRBJ2-7
ASSVKGAFYEQY
>TRBV2|TRBD2|TRBJ2-1
ASSEELAGTTYNEQF
>TRBV20-1|-|TRBJ2-1
SANNNEQF
>TRBV5-1|-|TRBJ2-7
ASSLDGSYEQY
>TRBV7-9|TRBD2|TRBJ2-1
ASSWLAGGPNEQF
>TRBV9|TRBD2|TRBJ2-2
ASSLTSGRATGELF
>TRBV7-3|TRBD2|TRBJ2-1
ASSPGLAGGNEQF
>TRBV5-6|TRBD1|TRBJ2-7
ASSLGGQGAYEQY
>TRBV5-1|TRBD1|TRBJ1-1
ASSYRDRDDYTEAF
>TRBV19|TRBD1|TRBJ2-7
ASSTQGQVYEQY
>TRBV10-2|TRBD2|TRBJ2-4
ASSSSGKNIQY
>TRBV7-9|-|TRBJ2-1
ASSLEEQF
>TRBV29-1|-|TRBJ2-3
SVEGIAHPWGTDTQY
>TRBV27|-|TRBJ1-2
ATLSGSHGYT
>TRBV27|-|TRBJ2-7
ASSLVQGGKQY
>TRBV6-6|-|TRBJ1-5
ASSYEAGSPNQPQH
>TRBV5-6|-|TRBJ1-3
ASSLYAQPNDWTLFNRH
>TRBV5-8|-|TRBJ1-2
ASSLGTPYGYT
>TRBV28|TRBD1|TRBJ2-7
ASSYPPGQSETGYEQY
>TRBV18|-|TRBJ2-7
ASSPMPWDEQY
>TRBV30|-|TRBJ2-3
AWGGYLGDTQY
>TRBV10-3|-|TRBJ2-7
AISSSYEQY
>TRBV28|-|TRBJ2-3
ASSRLSYTDTQY
>TRBV27|-|TRBJ1-1
ASSLAGRGEAF
>TRBV19|-|TRBJ2-6
ASSIKQVSTISSGANVLT
>TRBV11-2|-|TRBJ2-3
ASSLAELGTDTQY
>TRBV5-1|TRBD1|TRBJ1-1
ASSPGQGRTEAF
>TRBV5-4|-|TRBJ2-2
ASSLWPRRGELF